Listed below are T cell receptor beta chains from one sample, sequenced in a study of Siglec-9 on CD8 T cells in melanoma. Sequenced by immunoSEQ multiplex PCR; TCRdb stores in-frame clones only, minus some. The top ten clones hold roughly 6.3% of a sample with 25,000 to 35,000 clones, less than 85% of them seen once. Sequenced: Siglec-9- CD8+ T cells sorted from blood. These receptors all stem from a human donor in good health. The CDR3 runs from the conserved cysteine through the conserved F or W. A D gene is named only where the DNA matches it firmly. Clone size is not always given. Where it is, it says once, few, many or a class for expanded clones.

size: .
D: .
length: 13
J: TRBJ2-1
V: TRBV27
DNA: TGTGCCAGCAGTTGGGGGCCGTACAATGAGCAGTTCTTC
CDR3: CASSWGPYNEQFF

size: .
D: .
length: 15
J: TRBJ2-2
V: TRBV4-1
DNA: TGCGCCAGCAGCCAAGGTGCGACTTTCACCGGGGAGCTGTTTTTT
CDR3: CASSQGATFTGELFF

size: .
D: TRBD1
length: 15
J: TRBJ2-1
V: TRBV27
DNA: TGTGCCAGCAGTATAACAGGGGGCACCGGGAATGAGCAGTTCTTC
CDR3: CASSITGGTGNEQFF

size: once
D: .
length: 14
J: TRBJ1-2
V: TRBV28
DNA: TGTGCCAGCAGTTCCTTTCAGGGTCGCGGTGGCTACACCTTC
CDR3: CASSSFQGRGGYTF

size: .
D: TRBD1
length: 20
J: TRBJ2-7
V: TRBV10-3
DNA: TGTGCCATCAGTGAGTACCCGGACAGGGGGTCCGTGACTATGAACTACGAGCAGTACTTC
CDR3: CAISEYPDRGSVTMNYEQYF

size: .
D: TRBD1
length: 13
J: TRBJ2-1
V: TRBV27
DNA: TGTGCCACCGGGGACAGGACGTACAATGAGCAGTTCTTC
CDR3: CATGDRTYNEQFF

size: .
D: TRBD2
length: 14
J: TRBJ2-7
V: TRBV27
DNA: TGTGCCAGCAGTTTATACCGGGGGGTTAAGCAGCAGTACTTC
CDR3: CASSLYRGVKQQYF

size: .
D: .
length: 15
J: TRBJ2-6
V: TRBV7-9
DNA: TGTGCCAGCAGCCTGGGAACTTCTGGGGCCAACGTCCTGACTTTC
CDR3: CASSLGTSGANVLTF

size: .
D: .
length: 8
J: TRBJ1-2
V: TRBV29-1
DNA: TGCAGCGTTGACCAGGTTTCCTTC
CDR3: CSVDQVSF

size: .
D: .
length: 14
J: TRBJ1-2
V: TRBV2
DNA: TGTGCCAGCATAGGGCAGGGGTACAACTATGGCTACACCTTC
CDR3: CASIGQGYNYGYTF

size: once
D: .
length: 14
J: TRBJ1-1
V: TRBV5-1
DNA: TGCGCCAGCAGCCCTGGGGGGTCGGGCACTGAAGCTTTCTTT
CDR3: CASSPGGSGTEAFF

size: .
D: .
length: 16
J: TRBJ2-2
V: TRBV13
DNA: TGTGCCAGCAGCTTAGAGGGTAATGTGTACACCGGGGAGCTGTTTTTT
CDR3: CASSLEGNVYTGELFF

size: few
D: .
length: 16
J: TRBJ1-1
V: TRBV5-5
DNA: TGTGCCAGCACAGACCTTATGGGCAGGCTGAACACTGAAGCTTTCTTT
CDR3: CASTDLMGRLNTEAFF

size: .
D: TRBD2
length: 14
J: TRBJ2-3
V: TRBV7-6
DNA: TGTGCCAGCAACCTAGCGGGAGGTTGGGATACGCAGTATTTT
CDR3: CASNLAGGWDTQYF

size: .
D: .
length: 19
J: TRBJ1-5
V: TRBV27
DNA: TGTGCCAGCAGTTTAATCGCCCCCGACTCGGGGGGAGGCAATCAGCCCCAGCATTTT
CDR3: CASSLIAPDSGGGNQPQHF

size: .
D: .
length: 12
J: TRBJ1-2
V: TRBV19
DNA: TGTGCCAGTAGTACAGGTCCCTATGGCTACACCTTC
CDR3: CASSTGPYGYTF

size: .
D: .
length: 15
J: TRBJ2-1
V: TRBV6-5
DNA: TGTGCCAGCACTACAGGACCGAGCTCCTACAATGAGCAGTTCTTC
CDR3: CASTTGPSSYNEQFF

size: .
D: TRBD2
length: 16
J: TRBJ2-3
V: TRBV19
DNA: TGTGCCAGTAGTATAACTAGCGGGAGGGGGAAAGATACGCAGTATTTT
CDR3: CASSITSGRGKDTQYF

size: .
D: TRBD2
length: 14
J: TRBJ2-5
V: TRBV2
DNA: TGTGCCAGCACGGGCGGGGGGGCACGAGAGACCCAGTACTTC
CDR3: CASTGGGARETQYF

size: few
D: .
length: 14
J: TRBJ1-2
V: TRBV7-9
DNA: TGTGCCAGCAGCTTGGCAGGGGCAAACTATGGCTACACCTTC
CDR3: CASSLAGANYGYTF

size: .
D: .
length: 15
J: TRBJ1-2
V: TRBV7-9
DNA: TGTGCCAGCAGCCCAAGGACCAGGACATCCTATGGCTACACCTTC
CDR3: CASSPRTRTSYGYTF

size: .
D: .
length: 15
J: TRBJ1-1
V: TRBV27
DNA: TGTGCCAGCAGTCTGGCCCCAGGGATTGACACTGAAGCTTTCTTT
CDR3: CASSLAPGIDTEAFF

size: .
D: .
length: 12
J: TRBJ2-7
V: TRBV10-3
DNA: TGTGCCACGGGTAGCGACTCCTACGAGCAGTACTTC
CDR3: CATGSDSYEQYF

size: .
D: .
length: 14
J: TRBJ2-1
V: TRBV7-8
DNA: TGTGCCAGCAGCTTAGTACAGGTGATGAATGAGCAGTTCTTC
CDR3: CASSLVQVMNEQFF

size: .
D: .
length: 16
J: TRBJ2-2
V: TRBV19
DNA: TGTGCCAGTAGTATAGGGCGGACAGTACTCACCGGGGAGCTGTTTTTT
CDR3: CASSIGRTVLTGELFF

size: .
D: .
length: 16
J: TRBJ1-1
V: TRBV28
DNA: TGTGCCAGCAGTTTTTTCCTTCGCGGGGTGGGCACTGAAGCTTTCTTT
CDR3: CASSFFLRGVGTEAFF

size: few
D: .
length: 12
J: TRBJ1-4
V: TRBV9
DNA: TGTGCCAGCAGCGGGACGAATGAAAAACTGTTTTTT
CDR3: CASSGTNEKLFF

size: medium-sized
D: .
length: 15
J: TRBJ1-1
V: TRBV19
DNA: TGTGCCAGTAGTATAGATCCCCCCGTGAACACTGAAGCTTTCTTT
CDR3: CASSIDPPVNTEAFF

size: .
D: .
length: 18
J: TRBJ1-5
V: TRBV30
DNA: TGTGCCTGGAACGGGAGGGACGGCAGGTCCGTCGGCAATCAGCCCCAGCATTTT
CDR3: CAWNGRDGRSVGNQPQHF

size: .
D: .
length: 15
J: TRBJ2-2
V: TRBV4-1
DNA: TGCGCCAGCAGCCAAGAGCAGGGGACCGCCGGGGAGCTGTTTTTT
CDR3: CASSQEQGTAGELFF

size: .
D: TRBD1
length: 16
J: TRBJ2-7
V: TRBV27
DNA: TGTGCCAGCAGTACCGCAACCGGGACAGCTAACTACGAGCAGTACTTC
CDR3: CASSTATGTANYEQYF

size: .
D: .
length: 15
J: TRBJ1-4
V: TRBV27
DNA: TGTGCCAGCACCTACCTTGGGGGTCTATCCAAGGAACTGTTTTTT
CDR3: CASTYLGGLSKELFF

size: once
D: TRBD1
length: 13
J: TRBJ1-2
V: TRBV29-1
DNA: TGCAGCGTCTTAACCGGGACAGATTATGGCTACACCTTC
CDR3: CSVLTGTDYGYTF

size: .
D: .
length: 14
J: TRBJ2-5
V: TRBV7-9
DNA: TGTGCCAGCAGGGGTACCCCCAATGGAGAGACCCAGTACTTC
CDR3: CASRGTPNGETQYF

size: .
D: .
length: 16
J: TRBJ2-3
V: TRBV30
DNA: TGTGCCTGGAGTGGATTTGAGGTACCAACCACAGATACGCAGTATTTT
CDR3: CAWSGFEVPTTDTQYF

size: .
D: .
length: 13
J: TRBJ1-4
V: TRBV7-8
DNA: TGTGCCAGCAGCTTAGGGGGGACTGAAAAACTGTTTTTT
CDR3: CASSLGGTEKLFF

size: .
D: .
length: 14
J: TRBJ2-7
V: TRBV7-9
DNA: TGTGCCAGCAGCTTGACAGGTTTCCCCTACGAGCAGTACTTC
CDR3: CASSLTGFPYEQYF